This is a list of T cell receptor beta chains from one sample in a study of blood T cell repertoires in COVID-19. Method: immunoSEQ multiplex PCR; TCRdb's copy keeps in-frame clones and lacks some. The table lists about 300,000 clones, around four fifths of them singletons. The sequenced sample was peripheral blood. The origin of the receptors is a woman aged 50 to 60 with acute or convalescent COVID-19. Both conserved end residues are part of each CDR3. D genes are given only for firm matches. Not all rows give a size; the values are once, few, many and, for expanded clones, a class.

CDR3aa,CDR3nt,j_gene,d_gene,abundance,v_gene
CASSPTNEKLFF,TGTGCCAGCAGCCCGACTAATGAAAAACTGTTTTTT,TRBJ1-4,-,few,TRBV4-2
CAGGSSNYGYTF,TGTGCCGGAGGTTCCTCTAACTATGGCTACACCTTC,TRBJ1-2,-,-,TRBV28
CASNEGSNGGYTF,TGTGCCAGTAATGAGGGAAGTAATGGTGGCTACACCTTC,TRBJ1-2,-,-,TRBV19
CASSLDRNTEAFF,TGTGCCAGCAGCTTGGACAGGAACACTGAAGCTTTCTTT,TRBJ1-1,-,-,TRBV5-4
CASSPLRKRGGGDTQYF,TGTGCCAGTAGTCCCCTGCGGAAGCGGGGGGGCGGGGATACGCAGTATTTT,TRBJ2-3,TRBD2,-,TRBV19
CASSVNGYTF,TGTGCCAGCAGCGTTAACGGTTACACCTTC,TRBJ1-2,-,-,TRBV7-9
CASARDNSPLHF,TGTGCTAGTGCGCGCGATAATTCACCCCTCCACTTT,TRBJ1-6,-,few,TRBV12-5
CASGLGVTENSPLHF,TGTGCTAGTGGTTTAGGGGTCACTGAGAATTCACCCCTCCACTTT,TRBJ1-6,-,few,TRBV12-5
CASSSGLLAVSTDTQYF,TGTGCCAGCAGCTCCGGTCTACTAGCGGTCTCCACAGATACGCAGTATTTT,TRBJ2-3,TRBD2,-,TRBV7-9
CSVEFVEAGF,TGCAGCGTTGAGTTTGTGGAGGCCGGCTTC,TRBJ1-2,-,-,TRBV29-1
CATKTSNTEAFF,TGTGCCACCAAGACATCGAACACTGAAGCTTTCTTT,TRBJ1-1,-,few,TRBV25-1
CASSPTGRTQETQYF,TGTGCCAGCAGCCCGACCGGGAGGACGCAAGAGACCCAGTACTTC,TRBJ2-5,TRBD2,-,TRBV3-1/TRBV3-2
CASSLVGAVTEAFF,TGTGCCAGCAGCTTAGTAGGGGCAGTCACCGAAGCTTTCTTT,TRBJ1-1,-,-,TRBV11-1
CASSLDSGGTDTQYF,TGTGCCAGCAGCTTAGATAGCGGGGGCACAGATACGCAGTATTTT,TRBJ2-3,TRBD2,-,TRBV7-2
CAWSVQGRTGQPQHF,TGTGCCTGGAGTGTACAGGGGAGGACGGGTCAGCCCCAGCATTTT,TRBJ1-5,TRBD1,-,TRBV30
CASSGRQGTGYTF,TGCGCCAGCAGTGGCAGACAGGGCACTGGCTACACCTTC,TRBJ1-2,TRBD1,-,TRBV10-1
CASSPPGAGEKLFF,TGTGCCAGCAGCCCGCCAGGGGCGGGTGAAAAACTGTTTTTT,TRBJ1-4,-,-,TRBV3-1/TRBV3-2
CASSWGTGLDEQFF,TGCGCCAGCAGCTGGGGAACAGGGTTAGATGAGCAGTTCTTC,TRBJ2-1,-,-,TRBV5-1
CASSPPGTSLGTQYF,TGTGCCAGCTCACCTCCCGGGACTAGCTTGGGGACCCAGTACTTC,TRBJ2-5,TRBD2,-,TRBV18
CASSQDRGGGQETQYF,TGTGCCAGCAGCCAAGACAGGGGAGGGGGTCAAGAGACCCAGTACTTC,TRBJ2-5,-,-,TRBV3-1/TRBV3-2
CASSGDRGSPLHF,TGCGCCAGCAGTGGGGACAGGGGTTCACCCCTCCACTTT,TRBJ1-6,TRBD1,-,TRBV10-1
CASSDRTDGYTF,TGTGCCAGCAGTGACCGGACAGACGGCTACACCTTC,TRBJ1-2,-,-,TRBV6-4
CATSSWRADEQFF,TGTGCCACCTCTTCATGGAGGGCCGATGAGCAGTTCTTC,TRBJ2-1,-,-,TRBV24-1
CASSLRFNEQFF,TGTGCCAGCAGCCTCAGATTCAATGAGCAGTTCTTC,TRBJ2-1,-,-,TRBV12-3/TRBV12-4
CASSLRQGGGETQYF,TGTGCCAGCAGCTTACGACAGGGCGGCGGCGAGACCCAGTACTTC,TRBJ2-5,TRBD1,-,TRBV11-3
CASSEWDTSGNTIYF,TGTGCCAGCAGCGAATGGGACACGTCTGGAAACACCATATATTTT,TRBJ1-3,-,once,TRBV3-1/TRBV3-2
CASSQAGTLSTDTQYF,TGTGCCAGCAGCCAAGCCGGGACACTTAGCACAGATACGCAGTATTTT,TRBJ2-3,-,-,TRBV4-2
CAIRAAGVNQPQHF,TGTGCCATCAGGGCCGCAGGCGTCAATCAGCCCCAGCATTTT,TRBJ1-5,-,-,TRBV10-3